Following are 17 T cell receptor beta chains from one sample sequenced in a study of OX40 agonist ivuxolimab in advanced cancers. Generated by immunoSEQ multiplex PCR, the TCRdb table keeps only in-frame clones and is missing some. The table records 50,000 or so clones, around 80% of them present only once. Sequences were derived from CD4+ or CD8+ T cells sorted from blood, sampled in a trial of the OX40 agonist ivuxolimab. These receptors were taken from an adult with an advanced solid tumor such as melanoma, head and neck, liver or kidney cancer.

This clone was seen just once. The V call is TRBV28, the J call TRBJ2-7; D ambiguous. The V gene lost 3 bases and the J gene lost 5 bases, with 11 bases spanning the gap. Germline assignment: CDR1 MDHEN and CDR2 SYDVKM. This CDR3 is built from 13 residues. The CDR3 spells CASSLLLSDEQYF. The CDR3 nucleotides read TGTGCCAGCAGTTTGCTCTTATCAGACGAGCAGTACTTC. Supplemented by reference TRBV28 and TRBJ2-7, the full variable domain reads DVKVTQSSRYLVKRTGEKVFLECVQDMDHENMFWYRQDPGLGLRLIYFSYDVKMKEKGDIPEGYSVSREKKERFSLILESASTNQTSMYLCASSLLLSDEQYFGPGTRLTVT.

In its sample, this clone was seen once. The chain joins TRBV21-1 to TRBJ2-7; TRBD2, as called in the table, went unchecked against the DNA. TRBV21-1 counts as a pseudogene. The CDR3 is 16 residues long. The CDR3 loop reads CASSKIRCREGHEQYV. The CDR3 DNA is TGTGCCAGCAGCAAAATCCGGTGTAGGGAGGGGCACGAGCAGTACGTC.

The rearrangement links TRBV29-1 to TRBJ2-1, with a possible D match to TRBD1 (6 bases). This CDR3 comprises 14 residues. Germline assignment: CDR1 SQVTM and CDR2 ANQGSEA. V was shortened by 4 bases and J by 5 bases, with 15 bases between the two germline ends. The CDR3, as DNA: TGCAGCGTTGGCTCGGACAGTATCAACAATGAGCAGTTCTTC. This translates into CSVGSDSINNEQFF.

V is TRBV9 and J is TRBJ2-6; possible D gene TRBD2, 5 bases. This CDR3 spans 16 amino acids. CDR1 is SGDLS and CDR2 is YYNGEE in the germline V gene. Trimming took 0 bases from V and 4 from J, leaving 11 bases between them. The CDR3 here is CASSVGTGIGANVLTF. CDR3 in DNA: TGTGCCAGCAGCGTAGGGACCGGGATCGGGGCCAACGTCCTGACTTTC.

This chain links TRBV7-8 with TRBJ2-1; 14 nucleotides agree with TRBD2. After removal of 5 bases from V and 7 bases from J, the junction contained 4 bases not matched to a gene. The CDR3 is 15 residues long. Germline loops: CDR1 SGHVS, CDR2 FQNEAQ. For the CDR3, the DNA is TGTGCCAGCAGCGCCGGGACTAGCGGGGGAAATGAGCAGTTCTTC. Protein sequence: CASSAGTSGGNEQFF.

The chain has TRBV27 and TRBJ1-2; tentative D call: TRBD1 (5 bases). The CDR3 totals 15 residues. Germline V gene lookup returns CDR1 MNHEY and CDR2 SMNVEV (reference sequence). V was pared by 2 bases and J by 6 bases, with 16 bases between. CDR3 sequence (DNA): TGTGCCAGCAGTTTAGACAGCGAGCGAATGGATGGCTACACCTTC. It is translated as CASSLDSERMDGYTF.

The V call is TRBV7-3, the J call TRBJ2-3, with TRBD2 identical over 9 bases. J gave up 0 bases and V 8 bases, and 15 bases lay outside the gene matches. The CDR3 length is 18 residues. Germline V gives CDR1 SGHTA, CDR2 FQGTGA. The CDR3 DNA sequence: TGTGCCAGCTCTCTACGAGCGGGAGGCGCTGCTAGCACAGATACGCAGTATTTT. It codes for CASSLRAGGAASTDTQYF.

The J gene is TRBJ2-6, the V gene TRBV29-1; maybe TRBD2 (5 bases). CDR1 is SQVTM and CDR2 is ANQGSEA in the germline V gene. The CDR3 runs to 16 residues. The germline V and J ends were trimmed by 6 bases and 4 bases, with 19 bases remaining between them. CDR3 region: CSVYWTGILGANVLTF. The CDR3 region has the DNA TGCAGCGTGTATTGGACGGGGATCTTGGGGGCCAACGTCCTGACTTTC.

V usage is TRBV19 and J usage is TRBJ1-1; D is unresolved. V gave up 7 bases and J gave up 1 base, with 10 bases separating them. In germline, CDR1 is LNHDA, CDR2 SQIVND (reference sequence). The CDR3 runs to 13 residues. The chain's CDR3 is CASITEPNTEAFF. DNA for the CDR3: TGTGCCAGTATTACAGAACCGAACACTGAAGCTTTCTTT.

J is TRBJ2-2 and V is TRBV5-4, with a weak D call TRBD2 (7 bases). This CDR3 contains 15 residues. CDR1 and CDR2 from the germline V gene are SGHNT and YYREEE (reference sequence). The ends were cut back, 3 bases at V and 2 bases at J, with 11 bases in the middle. The CDR3 spells CASSWGGGNTGELFF. CDR3 in DNA: TGTGCCAGCAGCTGGGGAGGGGGAAACACCGGGGAGCTGTTTTTT.

This clone was observed once. The CDR3 coding sequence is TGTGCTAGTGGTTCCGGGGTAATACAAGAGACCCAGTACTTC. This gives the protein CASGSGVIQETQYF. J is TRBJ2-5 and V is TRBV12-5, with D possibly being TRBD2 (5 bases). The CDR3 spans 14 residues. Germline assignment: CDR1 LGHNT and CDR2 FRNRAP. V was pared by 4 bases and J by 2 bases, with 11 bases between.

The chain has TRBV2 and TRBJ2-1; TRBD1 aligns across 10 bases. The CDR3 is made up of 15 amino acids. Germline CDR1 reads SNHLY; CDR2 reads FYNNEI. Trimming cost V 1 base and J 5 bases; bases outside gene matches: 2. CDR3 DNA sequence: TGTGCCAGCAGTGAAGGGGACAGGGGCCACAATGAGCAGTTCTTC. The encoded protein is CASSEGDRGHNEQFF.

CDR3 protein: CASSFRGGGRLETQYF. For the CDR3, the DNA is TGTGCCAGCAGCTTCAGGGGAGGGGGCAGATTAGAGACCCAGTACTTC. The chain carries TRBV7-9 and TRBJ2-5; TRBD1 or TRBD2 may be the D gene (7 bases each). Germline CDR1 SEHNR, CDR2 FQNEAQ (reference sequence). This CDR3 has 16 amino acids. The V end was cut by 3 bases, the J end by 4 bases, with 18 bases between.

The gene calls are TRBV2 and TRBJ2-2; 7 bases match TRBD1. Germline V gene sequence: CDR1 SNHLY, CDR2 FYNNEI. This CDR3 is 14 amino acids long. With V trimmed by 7 bases and J by 8 bases, 10 bases remained unmatched. The CDR3 here is CASTEGTARGELFF. In DNA, the CDR3 is TGTGCCAGCACGGAAGGGACAGCACGTGGGGAGCTGTTTTTT.

In this sample, this clone turned up a few times. The chain carries TRBV7-2 and TRBJ1-5; no definite D call. V was cut by 3 bases and J by 4 bases, with 4 bases left in between. Germline values: CDR1 SGHTA, CDR2 FQGNSA. The CDR3 is 12 residues long. The CDR3 reads CASSFRNQPQHF. CDR3 sequence (DNA): TGTGCCAGCAGCTTCCGGAATCAGCCCCAGCATTTT.

The genes are TRBV18 and TRBJ2-1, with TRBD2 matching 13 bases. V dropped 0 bases and J dropped 2; count of bases not matched to a gene: 1. CDR1 is KGHSH and CDR2 is LQKENI in the germline V gene. The CDR3 length is 17 residues. Here the CDR3 DNA reads TGTGCCAGCTCACCACCTGGACTAGCGGGAGCCTACAATGAGCAGTTCTTC. Its translation: CASSPPGLAGAYNEQFF. The full variable domain, completed using reference TRBV18 and TRBJ2-1, is NAGVMQNPRHLVRRRGQEARLRCSPMKGHSHVYWYRQLPEEGLKFMVYLQKENIIDESGMPKERFSAEFPKEGPSILRIQQVVRGDSAAYFCASSPPGLAGAYNEQFFGPGTRLTVL.

This sequence joins TRBV19 and TRBJ1-1; TRBD1 aligns across 8 bases. CDR1 is LNHDA and CDR2 is SQIVND in the germline V gene (reference sequence). This CDR3 is 14 amino acids long. V was pared by 4 bases and J by 4 bases, with 5 bases of the junction left unmatched. Here the CDR3 reads CASSKGQDPTEAFF. In nucleotides, the CDR3 is TGTGCCAGTAGTAAGGGACAGGATCCCACTGAAGCTTTCTTT.